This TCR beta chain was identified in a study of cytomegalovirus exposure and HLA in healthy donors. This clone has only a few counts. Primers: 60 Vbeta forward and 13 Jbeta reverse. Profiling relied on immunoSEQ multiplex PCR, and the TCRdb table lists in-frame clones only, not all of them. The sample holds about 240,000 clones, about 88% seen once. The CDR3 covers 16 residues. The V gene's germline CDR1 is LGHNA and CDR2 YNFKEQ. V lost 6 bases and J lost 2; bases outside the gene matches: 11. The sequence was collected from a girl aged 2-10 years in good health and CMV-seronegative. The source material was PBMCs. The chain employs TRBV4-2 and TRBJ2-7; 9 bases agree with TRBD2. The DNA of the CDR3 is TGTGCCAGCAGTCTAGCGGGGACCGTTCTCCCCTACGAGCAGTACTTC. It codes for CASSLAGTVLPYEQYF.